Given below is one TCR beta chain in context. The target of this receptor is not known. No per-base quality is available; no much larger clone lies one base away. The data originate from a study of PD-1 blockade in classical Hodgkin lymphoma (dated by TCRdb to the early 2020s). Regarding the study in general: Nivolumab dosing was 3 mg/kg intravenously every 2 weeks, continuing until either disease progression or unacceptable toxicity. To define a peripheral blood immune signature of response to PD-1 blockade in classical Hodgkin lymphoma, the study combined TCR beta sequencing with CyTOF.

V is cut back by 3 bases and J by 5 bases, with 6 bases in the junction unmatched. The CDR3 spans 15 residues, from the cysteine through the phenylalanine. Here the CDR3 DNA is all that survives: 45 bases in frame from base 1. The germline V gene (reference sequence) specifies SGHNT as CDR1 and YYREEE as CDR2. The intended sense of this specimen's time point label: cycle 1 day 1 (C1D1), immediately before nivolumab initiation. All trial patients had relapsed after autologous stem cell transplantation, with cohorts A, B and C differing in prior brentuximab vedotin exposure. A Miltenyi CD4+ T cell isolation kit was used for magnetic negative selection to purify CD4+ T cells from thawed PBMCs. A total of fewer than 70 patients with relapsed/refractory classical Hodgkin lymphoma made up the trial cohort, and each patient's best overall response was complete response, partial response or progressive disease. Single-agent nivolumab was administered to trial patients in the multi-cohort phase II CheckMate 205 trial. An independent review committee assessed best overall response using the 2007 International Working Group response criteria. Trial PBMCs were collected just before the start of nivolumab (C1D1) and during therapy at cycle 2 day 1 and cycle 4 day 1. After peripheral blood was drawn into 8 mL Vacutainer Cell Preparation Tubes, PBMCs were isolated by centrifugation and then cryopreserved. Purified CD4+ and CD8+ fractions were prepared only for cases with an additional available PBMC sample. Magnetically labelled cells were removed on LS columns in a quadroMACS separator, and the flow-through was retained as the purified fraction.

What the authors observed across the whole study: Baseline diversity similar to that of newly diagnosed patients was observed in trial patients achieving complete response, whereas significantly lower diversity was observed in partial responders and progressors. The study covered only a single clinical trial cohort, and the causes of the repertoire differences, possibly disease activity or prior therapy, were still not defined. Patients starting nivolumab less than 1 year after ASCT had lower diversity and were excluded from later analyses to avoid confounding by immune reconstitution. By C4D1, a significant rise was seen in CD4+ TCR diversity but not in CD8+ TCR diversity (p=0.0027 vs p=0.16), and the rise was most apparent among complete responders (p=0.02). Baseline TCR diversity was reported to be lower in newly diagnosed patients than in healthy donors, and even lower in relapsed/refractory patients.

Genomic DNA was isolated using the Qiagen DNeasy kit from unsorted PBMCs as well as from negatively selected CD4+ and CD8+ fractions. Amplification of TCR beta CDR3 regions was done by immunoSEQ multiplex PCR with primers that anneal to V and J segments. Amplification bias was minimized using a synthetic immune receptor repertoire, and residual bias was removed computationally after sequencing. As for the authors' bioinformatics: Repertoire diversity was quantified as the Shannon entropy index using custom Python scripts. Unsorted, CD4+ and CD8+ repertoires were analyzed separately, except in combined analyses where CD4+ and CD8+ sequences were merged in silico. Clonal expansion was defined as a frequency increase of at least 2-fold after treatment compared with C1D1, and clones undetected at baseline were assigned a pseudocount of 0.5. Clones with 0 or 1 copy at C1D1 were defined as singleton clones, while clones with 2 or more copies were defined as non-singleton clones. Clones expanded in unsorted samples were labelled as CD4+, CD8+ or unknown by matching protein sequences in sorted samples from the same patient. Wilcoxon tests on paired samples were used to test changes in diversity from C1D1 to C4D1. The immuneACCESS repertoire file appears here via TCRdb, limited to in-frame rearrangements. These files lack a portion of the clones; in checked studies, under half of the deficit traces to unresolved V genes, and the cause of the others is not known. V and J calls and clone size are those listed in that table; D and trimming were worked out from the DNA. This sample gives 15,000 to 20,000 clones in total; around four fifths of them show up just once. The ten largest clones add up to 1% of the sample.

Rearrangement joined TRBV5-4 to TRBJ2-2; 8 bases in the middle match TRBD2. The source was CD4+ T cells from blood, collected at baseline. The clonotype originates from a human donor with classical Hodgkin lymphoma. The CDR3 is CASSSAGTRTGELFF. The nucleotides read TGTGCCAGCAGCTCCGCCGGGACTAGGACCGGGGAGCTGTTTTTT.